In this sample, the clone carrying this TCR beta chain turned up once. As handled by the study authors: Amplification from reference gene primers served as the basis for estimated nucleated cell counts. Sequencing used immunoSEQ multiplex PCR; TCRdb keeps in-frame clones, though not all of them. The DNA was the basis for D and trimming; V, J and clone size are from that table. The sample consists of around 95,000 clones, more than 85% of them appearing once. Germline trimming cut 7 bases from V and 5 bases from J; bases unmatched to any gene: 9. The CDR3 has 14 residues. The germline V gene has CDR1 MDHEN and CDR2 SYDVKM. The sample is drawn from a study of blood T cell repertoires in COVID-19.

The sample was peripheral blood. The J gene is TRBJ2-5, the V gene TRBV28, with 8 bases identical to TRBD1. This sequence originates from a man under 40 in a cohort sampled during active COVID-19. The CDR3 nucleotides read TGTGCCAGCAATCGACCAGGGGGCACGGAGACCCAGTACTTC. Translated, it gives CASNRPGGTETQYF.